The rows below give T cell receptor beta chains drawn from one sample of a study of early T cells in non-severe SARS-CoV-2 infection. TCRdb fed the 5' RACE reads into MiXCR, producing one record per CDR3 protein. The sample contains roughly 35,000 distinct CDR3 sequences, roughly 5.3% of which appear only once. The sample consisted of whole blood. The receptor source for this set is an adult who was a healthcare worker with PCR-confirmed SARS-CoV-2 infection or an uninfected control (not recorded which). Both conserved end residues are part of each CDR3. The order of the fields is clone size, V gene, D gene, J gene, CDR3 protein, CDR3 DNA. The D gene is left open where the match is weak. A row's size may be missing; if present it is once, few, many or a size class.

>many|TRBV2|TRBD2|TRBJ2-7
CASKVGWGEGEQYF
TGTGCCAGCAAGGTCGGTTGGGGGGAGGGCGAGCAGTACTTC
>many|TRBV7-2|.|TRBJ2-1
CASSLEVWSEQFF
TGTGCCAGCAGCTTAGAGGTCTGGAGTGAGCAGTTCTTC
>.|TRBV20-1|TRBD2|TRBJ2-7
CSAEREGSYEQYF
TGCAGTGCCGAGCGGGAGGGGTCCTACGAGCAGTACTTC
>many|TRBV4-2|.|TRBJ2-1
CASSQDLQGREQFF
TGTGCCAGCAGCCAAGATCTTCAGGGACGGGAGCAGTTCTTC
>many|TRBV10-3|TRBD2|TRBJ2-3
CAIRETSGRAGGTDTQYF
TGTGCCATCAGGGAGACTAGCGGGAGGGCCGGCGGCACAGATACGCAGTATTTT
>few|TRBV7-8|TRBD1|TRBJ2-1
CASSLTGQGARNEQFF
TGTGCCAGCAGCTTAACAGGACAGGGGGCGCGGAATGAGCAGTTCTTC
>few|TRBV5-6|.|TRBJ1-2
CASSRSYYGYTF
TGTGCCAGCAGCCGGTCCTACTATGGCTACACCTTT
>.|TRBV29-1|TRBD1|TRBJ2-5
CSVGRDRVLETQYF
TGCAGCGTTGGCCGGGACAGGGTTTTGGAGACCCAGTACTTC
>many|TRBV2|.|TRBJ2-7
CASSDVGKVGQYF
TGTGCCAGCAGTGACGTGGGGAAGGTCGGGCAGTACTTC
>many|TRBV20-1|.|TRBJ2-3
CSAGGATDTQYF
TGCAGTGCTGGGGGGGCCACAGATACGCAGTATTTT
>many|TRBV5-4|TRBD1|TRBJ1-2
CASSLGQGFGYGYTF
TGTGCCAGCAGCTTGGGACAGGGGTTTGGCTATGGCTACACCTTC
>many|TRBV4-3|.|TRBJ1-1
CASSQGGSLDTEAFF
TGCGCCAGCAGCCAGGGGGGCAGTCTGGACACTGAAGCTTTCTTT
>.|TRBV5-1|.|TRBJ2-1
CASSLLTWGNEQFF
TGCGCCAGCAGCTTGCTAACCTGGGGGAATGAGCAGTTCTTC
>many|TRBV5-1|TRBD1|TRBJ2-7
CASSSPGTGGPREQYF
TGCGCCAGCAGCTCCCCCGGGACAGGCGGGCCGCGCGAGCAGTACTTC
>many|TRBV28|.|TRBJ2-7
CASSSGGTSYEQYF
TGTGCCAGCAGTTCCGGGGGCACCTCCTACGAGCAGTACTTC
>.|TRBV18|.|TRBJ2-2
CASLTSGTAGELFF
TGTGCCAGCTTAACGAGCGGGACAGCCGGGGAGCTGTTTTTT
>.|TRBV5-6|TRBD2|TRBJ2-3
CASSLAGGRTDTQYF
TGTGCCAGCAGCTTGGCGGGGGGGCGCACAGATACGCAGTATTTT
>few|TRBV2|.|TRBJ2-7
CASSEGAGSYEQYF
TGTGCCAGCAGTGAAGGGGCAGGCAGCTACGAGCAGTACTTC
>many|TRBV19|TRBD1|TRBJ1-2
CASRDRVIGSDYGYTF
TGTGCCAGTAGGGACAGGGTAATTGGGAGTGACTATGGCTACACCTTC
>few|TRBV4-3|TRBD1|TRBJ2-7
CASSQDPGTGSYEQYF
TGCGCCAGCAGCCAGGACCCCGGGACAGGGTCCTACGAGCAGTACTTC